This T cell receptor beta chain was recovered during a study of OX40 agonist ivuxolimab in advanced cancers. On the study more broadly: Head and neck, renal cell, melanoma or hepatocellular carcinoma were the cancers that dose-escalation patients had.

There are 14 residues in the CDR3. The germline V gene has CDR1 LNHDA and CDR2 SQIVND (reference sequence). V was clipped by 3 bases and J by 0 bases, with 9 bases between them. Using immunoSEQ multiplex PCR, the repertoire was profiled, and TCRdb retains in-frame clones only, with some absent. The sample contains 50,000 to 70,000 clones, approximately 81% of which appear only once. Sequenced material: CD4+ or CD8+ T cells sorted from blood, taken in a trial of the OX40 agonist ivuxolimab. The receptor comes from an adult with an advanced solid tumor such as melanoma, head and neck, liver or kidney cancer. This sequence joins TRBV19 and TRBJ2-7; D uncertain. The DNA for the CDR3 is TGTGCCAGTAGTATCGGACGGTTCTCCTACGAGCAGTACTTC. This sequence encodes CASSIGRFSYEQYF.